This TCR beta chain was recorded in a study of cytomegalovirus exposure and HLA in healthy donors. The CDR3 extends over 18 amino acids. Per germline, CDR1 MNHNS and CDR2 SASEGT. V dropped 0 bases and J dropped 0 bases, with 15 bases sitting between them. The table came from immunoSEQ multiplex PCR; TCRdb's copy has only in-frame clones and leaves some out. The sample contains about 250,000 clones, 87% of which appear only once. This sequence joins TRBV6-1 and TRBJ1-5, with no clear D. This receptor was identified in a man aged 18 to 30 in good health and CMV-seropositive. Sequencing was done on a sample of PBMCs. CDR3 loop: CASSEASGLSYSNQPQHF. CDR3 DNA: TGTGCCAGCAGTGAAGCTTCGGGGTTATCCTATAGCAATCAGCCCCAGCATTTT.